The clone carrying this T cell receptor beta chain was seen a single time. Its antigen is not known. This entry is derived from a study of cytomegalovirus exposure and HLA in healthy donors. Study findings and constraints: An analysis that came later showed most CMV-associated TCR beta chains appearing HLA-restricted. TCR beta chains numbering some 160 were designated cytomegalovirus-associated. In a later analysis, an Asian-associated ancestry cluster reportedly showed fewer N-insertions than the approximately 700-donor mean. In the analysis, some V segments, TRBV6-2 and TRBV6-3 included, were excluded as indistinguishable.

Germline lookup yields CDR1 MNHEY and CDR2 SVGAGI. Deletions cut 2 bases from V and 0 bases from J, with 11 bases between. The CDR3 consists of 16 residues. The PCR employed 60 Vbeta primers together with 13 Jbeta primers. The protocol was immunoSEQ multiplex PCR, while the TCRdb copy is restricted to in-frame clones and leaves out a portion. The sample yields about 210,000 clones, almost 80% seen once. Material: PBMCs. This TCR came from a male donor in good health and CMV-seronegative. The V and J genes are TRBV6-5 and TRBJ2-1, with D tentatively TRBD2 (6 bases). CDR3 protein: CASSYVAASSYNEQFF. CDR3 in DNA: TGTGCCAGCAGTTACGTAGCGGCTAGCTCCTACAATGAGCAGTTCTTC.